The 23 T cell receptor beta chains reported below all come from one sample, sequenced in a study of blood T cell repertoires in COVID-19. Profiled with immunoSEQ multiplex PCR; TCRdb holds only in-frame clones, not every one. Among 150,000 to 200,000 clones, about 80% were seen once, and the ten largest hold approximately 11%. Sample: PBMCs or T cells enriched from blood (not recorded which). The source of these receptors is a middle-aged man who had recovered from COVID-19.

This clone was seen a few times. V usage is TRBV15 and J usage is TRBJ1-6; D not certain. Germline loops: CDR1 LNHNV, CDR2 YYDKDF (reference sequence). The CDR3 has 14 amino acids. Deletions cut 5 bases from V and 6 bases from J, with 11 bases between. The CDR3 loop reads CATSLGDFNSPLHF. The CDR3 coding sequence is TGTGCCACCAGCCTAGGTGACTTTAATTCACCCCTCCACTTT.

This chain joins TRBV7-3 and TRBJ2-1; 8 bases agree with TRBD1. This CDR3 region has 13 residues. Unmatched junction bases numbered 12, after V lost 5 bases and J lost 15 bases. Per the germline V gene, CDR1 is SGHTA and CDR2 is FQGTGA. The CDR3 region is CASSLGQGRDPFF. CDR3 DNA sequence: TGTGCCAGCAGCCTCGGACAGGGTCGTGATCCGTTCTTC.

The chain recombines TRBV19 with TRBJ1-5; tentatively, D is TRBD1 (6 bases). The CDR3 totals 15 residues. In germline, CDR1 is LNHDA, CDR2 SQIVND (reference sequence). The germline V and J ends were trimmed by 4 bases and 2 bases, with 12 bases remaining between them. Here the CDR3 reads CASSTQGTGNQPQHF. CDR3 bases: TGTGCCAGTAGTACACAGGGAACGGGCAATCAGCCCCAGCATTTT.

This chain connects TRBV23-1 to TRBJ1-5; 7 bases are shared with TRBD1. TRBV23-1 falls under the ORF class, with uncertain function. After removal of 4 bases from V and 2 bases from J, the junction contained 5 bases not matched to a gene. The CDR3 runs 15 residues. The DNA for the CDR3 is TGCGCCAGCAGTCCCTTCACAGGGGGCAATCAGCCCCAGCATTTT. It translates to CASSPFTGGNQPQHF.

The chain links TRBV7-3 to TRBJ1-1; D remains unclear. Germline V gene data show CDR1 as SGHTA and CDR2 as FQGTGA. Between the trimmed V and J ends, which lost 5 bases and 7 bases, there was a span of 14 bases. CDR3 size: 13 residues. The CDR3 bases are TGTGCCAGCAGCCCCCTTAACGGGGATGAAGCTTTCTTT. Translation: CASSPLNGDEAFF.

The rearrangement uses TRBV5-4 and TRBJ1-3; no reliable D call. This CDR3 contains 14 residues. Germline V gene sequence: CDR1 SGHNT, CDR2 YYREEE (reference sequence). The V gene lost 6 bases and the J gene lost 0 bases, with 10 bases spanning the gap. The CDR3 DNA reads TGTGCCAGCATTTGGCTTACCTCTGGAAACACCATATATTTT. As protein: CASIWLTSGNTIYF.

This clone appeared a single time. The CDR3 here is CASSLLPSGGPGASRNTGELFF. The DNA of the CDR3 is TGCGCCAGCAGCTTGCTCCCCAGCGGGGGGCCGGGAGCCTCAAGGAACACCGGGGAGCTGTTTTTT. The chain employs TRBV5-1 and TRBJ2-2, with 9 nucleotides matching TRBD2. The ends lost 1 base at V and 1 base at J; junction bases unmatched: 20. This CDR3 has 22 amino acids. Germline V CDR1 and CDR2: SGHRS, YFSETQ.

This sequence joins TRBV3-1 (or the pseudogene TRBV3-2) and TRBJ2-3; D unclear. The germline gives CDR1 LGHDT, CDR2 YNNKEL (reference sequence). Trimming removed 1 base at V and 2 bases at J, with 10 bases between. The CDR3 has 15 residues. The CDR3 here is CASSQGIANTDTQYF. The DNA of the CDR3 is TGTGCCAGCAGCCAAGGAATAGCTAACACAGATACGCAGTATTTT.

The chain joins TRBV6-1 to TRBJ1-1; 7 nucleotides line up with TRBD1. Germline V gene sequence: CDR1 MNHNS, CDR2 SASEGT. The CDR3 sequence is 16 residues long. V was pared by 3 bases and J by 1 base, with 8 bases of the junction left unmatched. The CDR3 coding sequence is TGTGCCAGCAGTGAGCCGGGACAGTTACCGAACACTGAAGCTTTCTTT. Protein product: CASSEPGQLPNTEAFF.

This clone was recorded a few times. The chain employs TRBV5-4 and TRBJ2-3; tentatively, D is TRBD1 (5 bases). CDR3 length: 13 amino acids. Germline V gives CDR1 SGHNT, CDR2 YYREEE (reference sequence). Trimming shortened V by 0 bases and J by 4 bases, and 6 bases separated the two germline ends. The CDR3 DNA is TGTGCCAGCAGCTTGGCGACAGCAGATACGCAGTATTTT. Translated, it gives CASSLATADTQYF. The full variable domain, in which reference TRBV5-4 and TRBJ2-3 provide the parts outside the CDR3, is ETGVTQSPTHLIKTRGQQVTLRCSSQSGHNTVSWYQQALGQGPQFIFQYYREEENGRGNFPPRFSGLQFPNYSSELNVNALELDDSALYLCASSLATADTQYFGPGTRLTVL.

V is TRBV5-1 and J is TRBJ2-3; TRBD2 matches at 12 bases. Looked up from germline, CDR1 is SGHRS and CDR2 is YFSETQ. CDR3 length: 16 residues. V lost 4 bases and J lost 2; bases outside the gene matches: 5. In DNA, the CDR3 is TGCGCCAGCAGCACAGGACTAGCGGGACCCACAGATACGCAGTATTTT. Translated, it gives CASSTGLAGPTDTQYF.

The chain uses TRBV7-9 and TRBJ1-2, with 9 nucleotides matching TRBD1. Per the germline V gene, CDR1 is SEHNR and CDR2 is FQNEAQ (reference sequence). The CDR3 has 16 amino acids. With 7 bases clipped from V and 6 bases from J, the junction kept 15 bases outside the gene matches. CDR3: CASMILAGQGRDGYTF. CDR3 bases: TGTGCCAGCATGATACTAGCGGGACAGGGAAGAGATGGCTACACCTTC.

This chain connects TRBV6-5 to TRBJ2-5; D might be TRBD1 (5 bases). The V gene lost 0 bases and the J gene lost 5 bases, with 10 bases spanning the gap. Looked up from germline, CDR1 is MNHEY and CDR2 is SVGAGI. The CDR3 sequence is 14 residues long. CDR3 sequence reads: CASSYSQGSETQYF. The DNA for the CDR3 is TGTGCCAGCAGTTACTCCCAGGGTTCGGAGACCCAGTACTTC.

The V gene is TRBV6-5, the J gene TRBJ2-2, with a weak D call TRBD1 (5 bases). Germline V gene lookup returns CDR1 MNHEY and CDR2 SVGAGI. This CDR3 comprises 13 residues. The V gene lost 6 bases and the J gene lost 2 bases, with 7 bases spanning the gap. In nucleotides, the CDR3 is TGTGCCAGCAGGACAGCAAACACCGGGGAGCTGTTTTTT. Its protein product is CASRTANTGELFF.

The chain employs TRBV28 and TRBJ1-2, with D possibly matching TRBD1 (5 bases). Germline V CDR1 and CDR2: MDHEN, SYDVKM. The CDR3 length is 18 residues. Trimming left V 2 bases short and J 4 bases short, with 23 bases between. The CDR3 region is CASSLEEDSWGVIYGYTF. The CDR3, as DNA: TGTGCCAGCAGTTTAGAGGAAGACAGCTGGGGGGTAATCTATGGCTACACCTTC.

A note on this clone: Relative to the germline gene, one junction end is altered; a read error may explain this. The J gene is TRBJ1-2, the V gene TRBV12-3 or TRBV12-4; no reliable D call. CDR3 length: 13 residues. Written as DNA, the CDR3 is TGTGCCAGCAGTTTATCAGTTAACTATGGCCACACCTTC. Translated: CASSLSVNYGHTF.

The chain uses TRBV27 and TRBJ1-6; D is perhaps TRBD1 (5 bases). This CDR3 is built from 15 residues. CDR1 is MNHEY and CDR2 is SMNVEV in the germline V gene (reference sequence). The V end lost 6 bases, the J end lost 3 bases, and 12 bases lay between the germline ends. The CDR3 DNA sequence: TGTGCCAGCAGGCTGGGGGGAAACTATAATTCACCCCTCCACTTT. It yields the protein CASRLGGNYNSPLHF.

CDR3 loop: CASSPRLAGSGEQFF. The DNA of the CDR3 is TGTGCCAGCAGCCCCCGACTAGCGGGGTCGGGTGAGCAGTTCTTC. This rearrangement joins TRBV11-2 to TRBJ2-1; 11 positions agree with TRBD2. CDR1 and CDR2 (germline): SGHAT, FQNNGV. The CDR3 has 15 residues. Unmatched junction bases numbered 9, after V lost 5 bases and J lost 9 bases. Filled out from reference TRBV11-2 and TRBJ2-1, the complete variable domain reads EAGVAQSPRYKIIEKRQSVAFWCNPISGHATLYWYQQILGQGPKLLIQFQNNGVVDDSQLPKDRFSAERLKGVDSTLKIQPAKLEDSAVYLCASSPRLAGSGEQFFGPGTRLTVL.

The chain couples TRBV6-5 to TRBJ2-3; weak D call: TRBD2 (5 bases). There are 13 residues in the CDR3. The germline V gene encodes CDR1 MNHEY and CDR2 SVGAGI. Trimming removed 7 bases from V and 2 bases from J, with 10 bases in between. The DNA for the CDR3 is TGTGCCAGCACCCGGAGGCACACAGATACGCAGTATTTT. Amino acid sequence: CASTRRHTDTQYF.

This chain uses TRBV27 with TRBJ2-7; the match to TRBD2 covers 13 bases. There are 14 residues in the CDR3. After removal of 5 bases from V and 6 bases from J, the junction contained 4 bases not matched to a gene. From germline, CDR1 is MNHEY and CDR2 SMNVEV (reference sequence). Here the CDR3 DNA reads TGTGCCAGCAGTCCCGGACTAGCGGGGGCCGAGCAGTACTTC. It translates to CASSPGLAGAEQYF.

V and J are TRBV3-1 (or the pseudogene TRBV3-2) and TRBJ1-2, with 10 bases matching TRBD1. Germline assignment: CDR1 LGHDT and CDR2 YNNKEL (reference sequence). V was pared by 5 bases and J by 10 bases, with 10 bases of the junction left unmatched. The CDR3 is made up of 14 amino acids. CDR3 sequence: CASSTLGQGEDYTF. DNA of the CDR3: TGTGCCAGCAGCACACTAGGACAGGGGGAGGACTACACCTTC.

This chain links TRBV3-1 (or the pseudogene TRBV3-2) with TRBJ2-7, with TRBD2 identical over 8 bases. J lost 6 bases, V lost 4 bases, and 5 bases had no gene match. The CDR3 covers 13 residues. Germline CDR1 LGHDT, CDR2 YNNKEL (reference sequence). CDR3 nucleotides: TGTGCCAGCAGCCCCGGGGGGGGAGGCGAGCAGTACTTC. It is translated as CASSPGGGGEQYF.

The CDR3 coding sequence is TGTGCCAGCAGTCAAGCGCGTGGTCAGCCCCAGCATTTT. This gives the protein CASSQARGQPQHF. The chain links TRBV28 to TRBJ1-5; D remains ambiguous. The CDR3 is 13 amino acids. The V gene's germline CDR1 is MDHEN and CDR2 SYDVKM. The V and J ends lost 5 bases and 6 bases respectively, with 11 bases between them.